This TCR beta chain was sequenced for a study of blood T cells in healthy people across ages. With a J-beta primer mix and a sample-barcoded 5' primer, a second PCR ran about 6 to 11 cycles. The template-switch adaptor was a 5' adaptor with 12 random nucleotides. It tagged each cDNA molecule. Sequencing yielded, for each sample, at least 2.5 million paired-end reads carrying CDR3. TCRdb passed the 5' RACE reads through MiXCR, listing each CDR3 protein once. The sample holds hundreds of thousands of distinct CDR3 sequences, about 30% seen once. This clonotype occurred many times. Those donating, healthy Caucasian individuals from Russia, were aged 6 to 90. The sample taken for sequencing was blood. The TCR comes from a woman older than 75 in good health.

The CDR3 DNA reads TGCGCCAGCAGCTTACTGGGACGGACTAACTATGGCTACACCTTC. Its protein product is CASSLLGRTNYGYTF. The rearrangement links TRBV5-1 to TRBJ1-2; TRBD1 is a possible D gene (5 bases). Trimming removed 2 bases from V and 0 bases from J, with 11 bases in between. The CDR3 is 15 amino acids. CDR1 is SGHRS, CDR2 YFSETQ, per germline.